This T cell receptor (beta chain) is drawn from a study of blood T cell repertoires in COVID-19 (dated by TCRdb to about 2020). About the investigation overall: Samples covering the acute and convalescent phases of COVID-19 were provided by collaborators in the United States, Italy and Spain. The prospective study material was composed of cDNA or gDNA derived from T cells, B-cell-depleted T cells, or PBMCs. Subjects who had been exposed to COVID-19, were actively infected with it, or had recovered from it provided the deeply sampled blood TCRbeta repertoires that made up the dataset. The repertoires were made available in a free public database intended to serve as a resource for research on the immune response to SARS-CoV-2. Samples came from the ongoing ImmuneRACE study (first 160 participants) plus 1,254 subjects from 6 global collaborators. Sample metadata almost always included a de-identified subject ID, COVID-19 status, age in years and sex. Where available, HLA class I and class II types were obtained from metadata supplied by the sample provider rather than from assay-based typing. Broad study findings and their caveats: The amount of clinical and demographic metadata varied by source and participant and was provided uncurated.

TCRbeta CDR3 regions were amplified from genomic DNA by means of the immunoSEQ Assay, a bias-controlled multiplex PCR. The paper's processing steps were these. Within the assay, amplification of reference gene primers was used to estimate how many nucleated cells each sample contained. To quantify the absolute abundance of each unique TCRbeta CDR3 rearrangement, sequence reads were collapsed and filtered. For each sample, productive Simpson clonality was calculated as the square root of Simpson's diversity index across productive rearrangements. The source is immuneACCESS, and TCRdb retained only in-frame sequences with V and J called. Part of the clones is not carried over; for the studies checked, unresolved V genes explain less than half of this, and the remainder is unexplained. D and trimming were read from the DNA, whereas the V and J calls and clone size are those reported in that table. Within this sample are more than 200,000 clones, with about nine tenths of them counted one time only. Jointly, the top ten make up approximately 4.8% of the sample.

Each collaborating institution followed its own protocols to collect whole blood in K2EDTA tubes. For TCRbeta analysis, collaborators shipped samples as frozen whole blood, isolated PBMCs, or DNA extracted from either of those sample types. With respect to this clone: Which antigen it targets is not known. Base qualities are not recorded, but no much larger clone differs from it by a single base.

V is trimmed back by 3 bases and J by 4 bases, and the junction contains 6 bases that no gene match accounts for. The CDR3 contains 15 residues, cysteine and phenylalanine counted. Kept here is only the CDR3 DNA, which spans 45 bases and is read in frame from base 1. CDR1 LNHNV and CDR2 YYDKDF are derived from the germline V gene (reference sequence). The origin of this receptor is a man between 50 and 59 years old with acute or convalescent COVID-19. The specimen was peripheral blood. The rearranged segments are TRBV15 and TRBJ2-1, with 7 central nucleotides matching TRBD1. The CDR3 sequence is CATSSRGGSYNEQFF. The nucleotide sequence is TGTGCCACCAGCAGCCGAGGGGGCTCGTACAATGAGCAGTTCTTC. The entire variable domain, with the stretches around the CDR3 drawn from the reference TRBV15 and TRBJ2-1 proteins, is DAMVIQNPRYQVTQFGKPVTLSCSQTLNHNVMYWYQQKSSQAPKLLFHYYDKDFNNEADTPDNFQSRRPNTSFCFLDIRSPGLGDTAMYLCATSSRGGSYNEQFFGPGTRLTVL.